The present T cell receptor beta chain was sequenced within a study of T cell responses to AZD1222 COVID-19 vaccine. Overall study results and limits: It should be noted that donors were predominantly white British and more often female, and clonal diversity was possibly underestimated. No repertoire was sampled before or during the peak T cell response, only after it.

The CDR3 extends over 11 amino acids. V was pared by 6 bases and J by 8 bases, with 13 bases between. Per the germline V gene, CDR1 is GTSNPN and CDR2 is SVGIG (reference sequence). A word on this clone: Its antigen remains unidentified.

Sequencing was performed with immunoSEQ multiplex PCR; in TCRdb, only in-frame clones are kept and a portion is missing. The repertoire holds 100,000 or so clones, with approximately 86% as singletons. The TCR comes from an adult in good health. The material sequenced was peripheral blood, taken on day 0 of AZD1222 vaccination. The chain uses TRBV30 and TRBJ1-2; maybe TRBD1 (6 bases). The CDR3: CACARGGGYTF. The CDR3 DNA is TGTGCCTGCGCCAGGGGAGGCGGCTACACCTTC. The full variable domain, in which reference TRBV30 and TRBJ1-2 provide the parts outside the CDR3, is SQTIHQWPATLVQPVGSPLSLECTVEGTSNPNLYWYRQAAGRGLQLLFYSVGIGQISSEVPQNLSASRPQDRQFILSSKKLLLSDSGFYLCACARGGGYTFGSGTRLTVV.